This T cell receptor beta chain was recorded in a study of T cell responses to AZD1222 COVID-19 vaccine. Study results and caveats: Reports say nearly half of spike-specific TCRs go after unmutated variant regions.

Trimming took off 5 bases at V and 2 bases at J, with 22 bases between the two ends. The CDR3 length is 18 residues. Germline V gene lookup returns CDR1 SGHTA and CDR2 FQGNSA. The data were produced by immunoSEQ multiplex PCR, yet TCRdb's version contains in-frame clones alone and is incomplete. This table holds 80,000 to 130,000 clones, 87% found once. On this clone itself: Its antigen is unknown.

This receptor was taken from an adult in good health. The sequencing here drew on peripheral blood, taken on day 0 of AZD1222 vaccination. The gene calls are TRBV7-2 and TRBJ1-5; D possibly corresponds to TRBD1 (6 bases). This chain's CDR3 is CASSPKLARGDGNQPQHF. The CDR3 DNA sequence: TGTGCCAGCAGCCCTAAGTTGGCCAGGGGAGACGGCAATCAGCCCCAGCATTTT.